Listed here are 27 T cell receptor beta chains from one sample, sequenced in a study of T cells in Graves' hyperthyroidism and ophthalmopathy. Researchers took RNA transcripts and amplified the TCR beta CDR3 regions from them. HTBI primers were employed in a first-round RT-PCR of the TCR CDR3. MiXCR, applied by TCRdb to the multiplex PCR reads, yields one record per CDR3 protein. This repertoire shows around 700,000 distinct CDR3 sequences, around 20% found once; its top ten account for over 15%. Sequences were obtained from blood. All receptors come from a woman aged 45-59 years with Graves' hyperthyroidism that later progressed to Graves' ophthalmopathy.

This clonotype was counted many times. This chain joins TRBV20-1 and TRBJ2-6, with 10 nucleotides matching TRBD1. Trimming removed 5 bases from V and 1 base from J; junction bases left unmatched: 5. This CDR3 is 16 amino acids long. The germline gives CDR1 DFQATT, CDR2 SNEGSKA (reference sequence). In DNA form, the CDR3 reads TGCAGTGCTGAGGGACAGGGGACGTCTGGGGCCAACGTCCTGACTTTC. This encodes CSAEGQGTSGANVLTF.

This clonotype occurred a few times. The chain links TRBV7-9 to TRBJ1-3; a weak D match, TRBD1 (6 bases). V was cut by 1 base and J by 2 bases, with 15 bases left in between. The CDR3 totals 17 residues. Germline V gene lookup returns CDR1 SEHNR and CDR2 FQNEAQ (reference sequence). The CDR3 region is CASSLEVVGAPGNTIYF. In DNA, the CDR3 is TGTGCCAGCAGCTTAGAGGTCGTGGGGGCTCCTGGAAACACCATATATTTT.

V and J are TRBV19 and TRBJ2-1, with 9 nucleotides matching TRBD1. The CDR3 has 15 residues. Germline-derived CDR1 and CDR2 are LNHDA and SQIVND (reference sequence). Unmatched junction bases numbered 5, after V lost 5 bases and J lost 3 bases. CDR3 residues: CASSAGQGRYNEQFF. The CDR3, as DNA: TGTGCCAGTAGTGCGGGACAGGGTCGCTACAATGAGCAGTTCTTC.

Regarding this clonotype: This clone may be a read error of a much larger clone one base away. J is TRBJ1-5 and V is TRBV12-3 or TRBV12-4; weak D call: TRBD1 (6 bases). Trimming stripped 4 bases from V and 5 bases from J, with 15 bases between. The length of the CDR3 is 15 residues. This CDR3 reads CASSSRQVLDQPQHF. DNA for the CDR3: TGTGCCAGCAGTTCCCGACAGGTGTTGGATCAGCCCCAGCATTTT.

This clonotype came up a few times. The V call is TRBV18, the J call TRBJ2-7; TRBD1 matches at 7 bases. With V trimmed by 3 bases and J by 6 bases, 8 bases remained unmatched. The CDR3 length is 14 residues. Germline V CDR1 and CDR2: KGHSH, LQKENI. The CDR3 is CASSPTTGSGEQYF. The CDR3 DNA reads as TGTGCCAGCTCACCCACGACAGGGTCGGGCGAGCAGTACTTC.

At least ten counts were recorded for this clonotype. This chain uses TRBV11-2 with TRBJ2-3; TRBD1 matches at 8 bases. This CDR3 has 14 amino acids. Germline V gives CDR1 SGHAT, CDR2 FQNNGV. The V gene end was trimmed by 4 bases and the J gene end by 5 bases; junction bases not matched to a gene: 5. The CDR3 loop is CASSYGQGGDTQYF. The CDR3 DNA reads TGTGCCAGCAGCTATGGACAGGGCGGAGATACGCAGTATTTT.

The V and J genes are TRBV27 and TRBJ2-2; 9 positions match TRBD2. Germline V gene data show CDR1 as MNHEY and CDR2 as SMNVEV (reference sequence). After removal of 3 bases from V and 3 bases from J, the junction contained 8 bases not matched to a gene. The CDR3 has 17 residues. For the CDR3, the DNA is TGTGCCAGCAGTTTGATGCGGGGGGGCTCTTACACCGGGGAGCTGTTTTTT. As protein: CASSLMRGGSYTGELFF.

V and J are TRBV30 and TRBJ2-2; D may match TRBD1 or TRBD2 (6 bases each). The germline V and J ends were trimmed by 1 base and 5 bases, with 14 bases remaining between them. Germline CDR1 reads GTSNPN; CDR2 reads SVGIG (reference sequence). This CDR3 is built from 15 residues. Written as DNA, the CDR3 is TGTGCCTGGAGTGGGGGGGCGCCGGGGACCGGGGAGCTGTTTTTT. This encodes CAWSGGAPGTGELFF.

The gene calls are TRBV9 and TRBJ2-5, with a tentative D call TRBD1 (7 bases). With 4 bases removed from V and 1 base from J, the gap between germline ends came to 17 bases. This CDR3 has 16 amino acids. Germline assignment: CDR1 SGDLS and CDR2 YYNGEE. The CDR3 nucleotides are TGTGCCAGCAGCAGCGGAGGGGGCCGAACCCAAGAGACCCAGTACTTC. This sequence encodes CASSSGGGRTQETQYF.

The J gene is TRBJ2-1, the V gene TRBV5-1; D unclear. Germline V gives CDR1 SGHRS, CDR2 YFSETQ. The CDR3 extends over 17 amino acids. Trimming stripped 0 bases from V and 5 bases from J, with 18 bases between. DNA of the CDR3: TGCGCCAGCAGCTTGGTCTTCCTTGGTAGGCAGGACAATGAGCAGTTCTTC. The encoded protein is CASSLVFLGRQDNEQFF.

This clonotype was seen at least ten times. The chain has TRBV2 and TRBJ2-6; TRBD2 matches 9 bases. The CDR3 length is 18 residues. V lost 3 bases and J lost 2; bases outside the gene matches: 8. In germline, CDR1 is SNHLY, CDR2 FYNNEI. The CDR3 DNA reads as TGTGCCAGCAGTGAGGTAGCGGGGGTTTCGACTGGGGCCAACGTCCTGACTTTC. Its translation: CASSEVAGVSTGANVLTF.

V and J are TRBV10-3 and TRBJ1-5, with TRBD1 as a possible D gene (5 bases). V shed 4 bases and J shed 10 bases, with 14 bases lying between them. The germline V gene encodes CDR1 ENHRY and CDR2 SYGVKD. This CDR3 contains 13 residues. In DNA form, the CDR3 reads TGTGCCATCAGTGCGGCCCCGGACATACCCCAGCATTTT. This sequence encodes CAISAAPDIPQHF.

The chain couples TRBV7-9 to TRBJ1-5, with D possibly matching TRBD1 (5 bases). In germline, CDR1 is SEHNR, CDR2 FQNEAQ (reference sequence). Trimming removed 0 bases from V and 2 bases from J, with 8 bases in between. The CDR3 has 15 residues. CDR3 residues: CASSLALGGNQPQHF. CDR3 in DNA: TGTGCCAGCAGCTTAGCCCTAGGGGGCAATCAGCCCCAGCATTTT.

Notes on this clonotype: Relative to the germline gene, one junction end is altered; a read error may explain this. V and J are TRBV27 and TRBJ2-1; TRBD2 agrees at 9 bases. Germline-derived CDR1 and CDR2 are MNHEY and SMNVEV (reference sequence). CDR3 size: 14 residues. In DNA form, the CDR3 reads TGTGACAGCAGTCTCTTTAGCGGGGGCAATGAGCAGTTCTTC. Translation: CDSSLFSGGNEQFF.

This chain links TRBV28 with TRBJ2-2; 10 bases match TRBD2. Trimming at V came to 4 bases and at J to 7 bases, leaving 15 bases not matched to a gene. The germline gives CDR1 MDHEN, CDR2 SYDVKM. The CDR3 loop spans 18 amino acids. The CDR3 nucleotides are TGTGCCAGCAGTTCACCCACTCTCAAGCGGGGGGGCGTCGGGGAGCTGTTTTTT. Its translation: CASSSPTLKRGGVGELFF.

The V gene is TRBV20-1, the J gene TRBJ1-2; D perhaps matches TRBD1 (6 bases). Germline CDR1 is DFQATT and CDR2 is SNEGSKA (reference sequence). Trimming took off 6 bases at V and 1 base at J, with 12 bases between the two ends. The CDR3 runs 13 residues. CDR3 sequence: CSALTGINYGYTF. DNA for the CDR3: TGCAGTGCCCTTACAGGGATTAACTATGGCTACACCTTC.

This clonotype was found many times. V is TRBV20-1 and J is TRBJ1-1, with D possibly being TRBD1 (6 bases). The germline V and J ends were trimmed by 3 bases and 3 bases, with 11 bases remaining between them. The CDR3 runs 13 residues. CDR1 and CDR2 (germline): DFQATT, SNEGSKA (reference sequence). The CDR3 loop reads CSASTGIDTEAFF. The CDR3 DNA follows: TGCAGTGCTAGTACAGGGATCGACACTGAAGCTTTCTTT.

At least ten counts were recorded for this clonotype. The CDR3 region is CASSLVPGGSSPLHF. CDR3 bases: TGTGCCAGCAGCTTAGTTCCAGGGGGTAGTTCACCCCTCCACTTT. J is TRBJ1-6 and V is TRBV11-2; 7 bases are shared with TRBD1. This CDR3 has 15 amino acids. J was trimmed by 9 bases and V by 1 base; bases with no gene match: 6. Germline CDR1 is SGHAT and CDR2 is FQNNGV.

This clonotype has just a few counts. This chain uses TRBV24-1 with TRBJ2-7, with 9 bases fitting TRBD1. V lost 4 bases to trimming and J lost 7 bases; unmatched junction nucleotides: 10. Germline V CDR1 and CDR2: KGHDR, SFDVKD. The CDR3 is 15 residues long. The CDR3 region has the DNA TGTGCCACCAGTGAAGGATCCGGGACAGGGTATGAGCAGTACTTC. Its translation: CATSEGSGTGYEQYF.

This clonotype was picked up many times. This chain connects TRBV11-2 to TRBJ2-1, with unresolved D. The CDR3 loop spans 13 amino acids. V was shortened by 0 bases and J by 5 bases, with 5 bases between the two germline ends. Per the germline V gene, CDR1 is SGHAT and CDR2 is FQNNGV. CDR3 in DNA: TGTGCCAGCAGCTTAGAACCAAACAATGAGCAGTTCTTC. It specifies CASSLEPNNEQFF.

In its sample, this clonotype was seen many times. The rearrangement links TRBV12-3 or TRBV12-4 to TRBJ1-1; 11 bases are a match to TRBD1. This CDR3 region has 15 residues. V was clipped by 3 bases and J by 4 bases; unmatched bases: 4. CDR3: CASSFRTGGLTEAFF. The CDR3 nucleotides read TGTGCCAGCAGTTTTCGGACAGGGGGCCTCACTGAAGCTTTCTTT.

This clonotype was found a few times. This rearrangement joins TRBV7-6 to TRBJ1-4; tentatively, D is TRBD1 (5 bases). Trimming left V 5 bases short and J 6 bases short, with 16 bases between. This CDR3 contains 15 residues. Germline V gene sequence: CDR1 SGHVS, CDR2 FNYEAQ. CDR3 nucleotides: TGTGCCAGCAGCGATCCAAGGGGTAATGATGAAAAACTGTTTTTT. Translating gives CASSDPRGNDEKLFF.

This clonotype was seen more than once but under ten times. The genes are TRBV14 and TRBJ2-2; D is ambiguous. V lost 4 bases and J lost 6, with 15 bases in between. Germline CDR1 reads SGHDN; CDR2 reads FVKESK. This CDR3 spans 15 amino acids. The CDR3 loop reads CASSPGLRWSGELFF. The CDR3 DNA sequence: TGTGCCAGCAGCCCCGGATTGAGGTGGTCCGGGGAGCTGTTTTTT.

The chain employs TRBV7-2 and TRBJ1-1; 7 bases are a match to TRBD1. This CDR3 region has 15 residues. Germline CDR1 reads SGHTA; CDR2 reads FQGNSA. With 5 bases clipped from V and 1 base from J, the junction kept 7 bases outside the gene matches. CDR3 sequence reads: CASSPGGQSNTEAFF. The CDR3 bases are TGTGCCAGCAGCCCCGGGGGACAGTCGAACACTGAAGCTTTCTTT.

At least ten counts were recorded for this clonotype. The chain has TRBV18 and TRBJ2-5; TRBD1 is a possible D gene (6 bases). Trimming shortened V by 5 bases and J by 5 bases, and 12 bases separated the two germline ends. Germline V gene sequence: CDR1 KGHSH, CDR2 LQKENI. The CDR3 has 13 amino acids. CDR3 sequence: CASSNRESETQYF. CDR3 nucleotide sequence: TGTGCCAGCTCAAACAGGGAGAGTGAGACCCAGTACTTC.

This clonotype was detected many times. V usage is TRBV20-1 and J usage is TRBJ1-1; 7 bases fit TRBD1. Germline V lookup: CDR1 DFQATT, CDR2 SNEGSKA (reference sequence). The ends lost 0 bases at V and 4 bases at J; junction bases unmatched: 2. The CDR3 has 13 residues. CDR3 sequence (DNA): TGCAGTGCTAGAGATGACAGGGTCACTGAAGCTTTCTTT. Protein product: CSARDDRVTEAFF.

In this sample, this clonotype turned up a few times. The chain has TRBV7-9 and TRBJ1-5, with TRBD1 as a possible D gene (5 bases). Germline assignment: CDR1 SEHNR and CDR2 FQNEAQ (reference sequence). V was trimmed by 5 bases and J by 10 bases, leaving 15 bases between them. CDR3 length: 13 amino acids. The CDR3 loop is CASSMGTTRPQHF. The CDR3 DNA reads TGTGCCAGCAGCATGGGGACTACCCGACCCCAGCATTTT.